The clone carrying this T cell receptor (beta chain) was recorded many times. Its target is not known. This entry belongs to a study of molecular identifiers for immune sequencing clone quantification. At the level of the study: Replicate runs used RNA from roughly 20,000 or 100,000 naive CD8 cells, which was split five ways into aliquots, and four of those aliquots were then sequenced. The study, taken as a whole, reports: In naive cells, clones above 20 RNA copies held under 1% of molecules, whereas in effector cells they held over 99%.

Based on a CD8+CD4-CCR7+CD45RA+ profile, naive CD8 T cells were sorted. V shed 2 bases and J shed 4 bases, with 20 bases lying between them. The germline CDR1 and CDR2 sequences are MNHEY and SMNVEV (reference sequence). CDR3 length: 17 residues. TCRdb re-analysed the PCR reads in MiXCR, keeping a single row per CDR3 protein. The sample holds approximately 36,000 distinct CDR3 sequences; approximately 17% are singletons and the top ten take about 6.7%. The rearrangement uses TRBV27 and TRBJ2-5; D possibly corresponds to TRBD1 (6 bases). The sequenced sample consisted of naive CD8+ T cells from blood, with Jurkat cell RNA spiked in. Subset noted: FACS-sorted CD8+CD4-CCR7+CD45RA+ naive T cells. The source is a human donor in good health. Some libraries in this study had Jurkat cell RNA spiked in. The CDR3 DNA is TGTGCCAGCAGTTTAAATTTTGGGCAGGGGTATCGAGAGACCCAGTACTTC. This encodes CASSLNFGQGYRETQYF.